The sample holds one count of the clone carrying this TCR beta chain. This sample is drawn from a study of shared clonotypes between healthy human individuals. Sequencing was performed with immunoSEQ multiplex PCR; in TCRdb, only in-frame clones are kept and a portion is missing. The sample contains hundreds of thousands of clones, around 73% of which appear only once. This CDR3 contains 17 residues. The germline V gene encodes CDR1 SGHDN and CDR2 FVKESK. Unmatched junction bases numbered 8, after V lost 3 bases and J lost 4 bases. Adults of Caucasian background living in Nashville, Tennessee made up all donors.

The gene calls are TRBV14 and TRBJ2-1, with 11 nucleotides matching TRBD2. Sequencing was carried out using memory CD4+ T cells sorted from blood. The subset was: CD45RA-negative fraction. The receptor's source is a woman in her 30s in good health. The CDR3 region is CASSQSFGTSGYNEQFF. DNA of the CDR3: TGTGCCAGCAGCCAGAGCTTTGGGACTAGCGGTTACAATGAGCAGTTCTTC.